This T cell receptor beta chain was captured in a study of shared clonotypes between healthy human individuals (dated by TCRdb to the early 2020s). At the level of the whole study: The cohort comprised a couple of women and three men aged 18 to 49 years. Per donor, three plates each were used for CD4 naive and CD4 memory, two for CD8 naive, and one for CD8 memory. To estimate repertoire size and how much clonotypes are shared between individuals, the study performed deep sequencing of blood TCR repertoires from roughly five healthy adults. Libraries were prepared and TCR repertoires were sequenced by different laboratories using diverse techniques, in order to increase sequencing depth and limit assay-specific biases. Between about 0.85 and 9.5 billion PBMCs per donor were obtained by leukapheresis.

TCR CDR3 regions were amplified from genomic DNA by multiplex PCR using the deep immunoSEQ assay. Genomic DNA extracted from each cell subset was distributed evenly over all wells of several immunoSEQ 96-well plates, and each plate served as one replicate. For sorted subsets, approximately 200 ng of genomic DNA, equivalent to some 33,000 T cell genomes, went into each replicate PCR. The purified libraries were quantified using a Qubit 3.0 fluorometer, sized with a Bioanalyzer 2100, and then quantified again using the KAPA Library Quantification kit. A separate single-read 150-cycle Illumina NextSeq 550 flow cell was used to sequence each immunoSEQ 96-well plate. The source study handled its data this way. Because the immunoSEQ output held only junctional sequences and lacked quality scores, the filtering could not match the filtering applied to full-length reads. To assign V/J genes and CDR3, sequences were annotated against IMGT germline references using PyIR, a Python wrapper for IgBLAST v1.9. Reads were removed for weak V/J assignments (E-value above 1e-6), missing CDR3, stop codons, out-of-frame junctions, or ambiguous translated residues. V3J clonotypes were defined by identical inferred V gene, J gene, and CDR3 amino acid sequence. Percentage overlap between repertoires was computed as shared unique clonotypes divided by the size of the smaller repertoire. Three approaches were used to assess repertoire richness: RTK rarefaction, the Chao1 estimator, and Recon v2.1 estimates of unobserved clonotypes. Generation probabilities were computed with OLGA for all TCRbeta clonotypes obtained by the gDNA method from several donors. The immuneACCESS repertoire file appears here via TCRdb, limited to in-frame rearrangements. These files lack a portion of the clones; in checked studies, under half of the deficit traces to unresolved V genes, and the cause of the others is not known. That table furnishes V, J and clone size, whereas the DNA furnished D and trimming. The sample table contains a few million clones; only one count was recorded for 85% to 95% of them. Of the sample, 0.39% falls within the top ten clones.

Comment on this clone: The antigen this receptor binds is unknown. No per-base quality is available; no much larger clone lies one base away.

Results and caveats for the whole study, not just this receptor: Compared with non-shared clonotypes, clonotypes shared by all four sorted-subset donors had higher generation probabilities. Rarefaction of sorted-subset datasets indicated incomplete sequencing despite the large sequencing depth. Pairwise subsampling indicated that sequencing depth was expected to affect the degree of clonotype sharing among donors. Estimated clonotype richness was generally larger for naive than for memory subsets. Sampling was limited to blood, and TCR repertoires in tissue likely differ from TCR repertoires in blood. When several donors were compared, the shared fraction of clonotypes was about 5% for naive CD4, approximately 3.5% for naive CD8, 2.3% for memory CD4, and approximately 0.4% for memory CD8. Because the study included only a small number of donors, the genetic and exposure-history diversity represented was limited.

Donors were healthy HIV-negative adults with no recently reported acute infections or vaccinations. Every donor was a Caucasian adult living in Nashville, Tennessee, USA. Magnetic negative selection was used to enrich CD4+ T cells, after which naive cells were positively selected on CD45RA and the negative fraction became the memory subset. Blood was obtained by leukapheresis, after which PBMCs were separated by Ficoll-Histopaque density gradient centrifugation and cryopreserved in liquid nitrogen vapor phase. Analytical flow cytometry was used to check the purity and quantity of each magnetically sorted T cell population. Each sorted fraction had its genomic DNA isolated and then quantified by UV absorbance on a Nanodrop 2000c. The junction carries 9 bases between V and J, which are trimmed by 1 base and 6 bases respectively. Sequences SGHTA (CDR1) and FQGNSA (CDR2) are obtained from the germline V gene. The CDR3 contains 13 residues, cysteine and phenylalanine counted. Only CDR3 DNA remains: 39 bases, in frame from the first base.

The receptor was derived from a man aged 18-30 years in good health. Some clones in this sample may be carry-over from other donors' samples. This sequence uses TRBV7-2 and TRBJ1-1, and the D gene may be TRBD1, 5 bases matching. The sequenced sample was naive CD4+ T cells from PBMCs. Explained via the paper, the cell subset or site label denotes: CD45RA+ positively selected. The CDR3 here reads CASSLGGYPEAFF. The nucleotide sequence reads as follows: TGTGCCAGCAGCTTAGGGGGGTACCCTGAAGCTTTCTTT. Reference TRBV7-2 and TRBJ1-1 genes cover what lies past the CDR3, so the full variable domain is GAGVSQSPSNKVTEKGKDVELRCDPISGHTALYWYRQSLGQGLEFLIYFQGNSAPDKSGLPSDRFSAERTGGSVSTLTIQRTQQEDSAVYLCASSLGGYPEAFFGQGTRLTVV.